Detailed here is one T cell receptor beta chain. Its antigen is undetermined. The CDR3 runs to 15 residues. Germline CDR1 and CDR2: LNHDA and SQIVND (reference sequence). The germline V and J ends were trimmed by 2 bases and 2 bases, with 9 bases remaining between them. Repertoires were generated with immunoSEQ multiplex PCR, while TCRdb's copy carries only in-frame clones and drops some. The sample records 3,000 to 4,000 clones, roughly 50% being singletons. This entry comes from a study of immune evolution from preneoplasia to lung adenocarcinoma. General study points: Clonality was highest in normal lung, lower in later-stage lesions apparently.

Resections took place in Japan or China from about 2013 to 2017. Histologic diagnosis was independently verified by two lung pathologists. The clonotype originates from a person aged 45 to 59 with lung adenocarcinoma. The rearrangement links TRBV19 to TRBJ2-2; D remains ambiguous. Sequenced input: FFPE normal lung tissue adjacent to the tumor. The CDR3 spells CASSIRARNTGELFF. CDR3 nucleotides: TGTGCCAGTAGTATAAGAGCCCGTAACACCGGGGAGCTGTTTTTT.